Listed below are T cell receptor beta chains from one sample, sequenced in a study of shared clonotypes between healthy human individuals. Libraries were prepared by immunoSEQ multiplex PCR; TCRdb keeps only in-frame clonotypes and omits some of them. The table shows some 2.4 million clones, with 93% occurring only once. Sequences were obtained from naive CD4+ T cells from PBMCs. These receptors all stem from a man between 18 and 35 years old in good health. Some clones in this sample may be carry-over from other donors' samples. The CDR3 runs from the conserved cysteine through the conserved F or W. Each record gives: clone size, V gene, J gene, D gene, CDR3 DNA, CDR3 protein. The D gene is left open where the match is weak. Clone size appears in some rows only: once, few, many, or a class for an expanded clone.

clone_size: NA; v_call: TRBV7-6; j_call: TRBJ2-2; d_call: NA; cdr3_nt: TGTGCCAGCAGTCCGGGGGTCGGGGAGCTGTTTTTT; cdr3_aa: CASSPGVGELFF
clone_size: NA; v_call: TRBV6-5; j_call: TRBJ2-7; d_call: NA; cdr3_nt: TGTGCCAGCAGTTCCGGGATAGCGACTCTCTCCTACGAGCAGTACTTC; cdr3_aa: CASSSGIATLSYEQYF
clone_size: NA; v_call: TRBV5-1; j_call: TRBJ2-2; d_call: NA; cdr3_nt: TGCGCCAGCAGCTGGACAGCCACCGGGGAGCTGTTTTTT; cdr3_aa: CASSWTATGELFF
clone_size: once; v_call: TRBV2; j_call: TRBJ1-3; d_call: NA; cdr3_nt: TGTGCCTCTCGGGAGTCTGGAAACACCATATATTTT; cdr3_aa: CASRESGNTIYF
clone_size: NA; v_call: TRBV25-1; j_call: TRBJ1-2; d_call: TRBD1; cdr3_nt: TGTGCCAGCAGTGTAGGGACAGGGAGGGGAGGCTACACCTTC; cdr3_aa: CASSVGTGRGGYTF
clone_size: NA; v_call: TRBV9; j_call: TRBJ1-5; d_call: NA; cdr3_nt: TGTGCCAGCAGCTTAGACAACAAGCAGCCCCAGCATTTT; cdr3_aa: CASSLDNKQPQHF
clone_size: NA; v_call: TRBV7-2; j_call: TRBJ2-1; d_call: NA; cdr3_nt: TGTGCCAGCAGCTTATCCGGGTGGCAGGGCGCCTACAATGAGCAGTTCTTC; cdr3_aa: CASSLSGWQGAYNEQFF
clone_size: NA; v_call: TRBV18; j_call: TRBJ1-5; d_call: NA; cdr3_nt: TGTGCCAGCTCACCAAGGGACACCCGCAATCAGCCCCAGCATTTT; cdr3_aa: CASSPRDTRNQPQHF
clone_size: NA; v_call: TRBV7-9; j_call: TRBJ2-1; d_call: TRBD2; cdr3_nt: TGTGCCAGCAGCTCGGGACTAGCGGGAGGGGCTGAGCAGTTCTTC; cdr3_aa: CASSSGLAGGAEQFF
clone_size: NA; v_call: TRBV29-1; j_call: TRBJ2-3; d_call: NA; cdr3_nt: TGCAGCGTTGAACAAGGGGGCACAGATACGCAGTATTTT; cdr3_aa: CSVEQGGTDTQYF
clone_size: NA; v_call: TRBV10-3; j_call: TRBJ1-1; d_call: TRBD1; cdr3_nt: TGTGCCATCAGTACTACGCAGGGGGCAACTGAAGCTTTCTTT; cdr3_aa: CAISTTQGATEAFF
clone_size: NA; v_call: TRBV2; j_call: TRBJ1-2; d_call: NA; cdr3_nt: TGTGCCAGCAGTGAGAACACGGCAGGGTACTCTGGCTACACCTTC; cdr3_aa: CASSENTAGYSGYTF
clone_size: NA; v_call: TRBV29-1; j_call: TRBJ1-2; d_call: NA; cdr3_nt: TGCAGCGTAGCTTCTAACTATGGCTACACCTTC; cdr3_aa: CSVASNYGYTF
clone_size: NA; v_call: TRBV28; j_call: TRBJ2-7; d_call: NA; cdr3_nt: TGTGCCAGCAGCCAGACAGGCGAATCCTACGAGCAGTACTTC; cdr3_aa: CASSQTGESYEQYF
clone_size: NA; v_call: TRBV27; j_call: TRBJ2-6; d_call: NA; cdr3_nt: TGTGCCAGCAGTTTGGGACGCCTCTCTGGGGCCAACGTCCTGACTTTC; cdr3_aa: CASSLGRLSGANVLTF
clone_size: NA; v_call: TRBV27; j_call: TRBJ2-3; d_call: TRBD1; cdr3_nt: TGTGCCAGCAGTTTATCGGGACAGCTCACAGATACGCAGTATTTT; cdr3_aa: CASSLSGQLTDTQYF
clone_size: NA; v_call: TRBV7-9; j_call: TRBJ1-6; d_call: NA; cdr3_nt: TGTGCCAGCAGCTACGGAACCCCTAGGCCCCTCCACTTT; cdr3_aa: CASSYGTPRPLHF
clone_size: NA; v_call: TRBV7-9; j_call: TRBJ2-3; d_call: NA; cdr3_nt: TGTGCCAGCAGCGATACGACAGATACGCAGTATTTT; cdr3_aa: CASSDTTDTQYF
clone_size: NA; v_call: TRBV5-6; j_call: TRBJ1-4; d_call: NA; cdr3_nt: TGTGCCAGCAGCCCCGGGAAACTGTTTTTT; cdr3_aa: CASSPGKLFF
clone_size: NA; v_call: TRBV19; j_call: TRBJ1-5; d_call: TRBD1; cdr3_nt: TGTGCCAGTAGCCCACAGGGGTTGCCAAATCAGCCCCAGCATTTT; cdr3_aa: CASSPQGLPNQPQHF
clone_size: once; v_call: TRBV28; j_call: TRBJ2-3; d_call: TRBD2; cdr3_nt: TGTGCCAGCAGTTTAGGGGGTGGGGCGGGAGCGGTAGATACGCAGTATTTT; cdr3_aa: CASSLGGGAGAVDTQYF
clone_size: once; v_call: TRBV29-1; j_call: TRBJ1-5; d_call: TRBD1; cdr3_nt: TGCAGCGTTGGGACAGGGCACAATCAGCCCCAGCATTTT; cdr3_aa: CSVGTGHNQPQHF
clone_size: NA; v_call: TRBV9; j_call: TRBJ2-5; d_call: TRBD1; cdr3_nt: TGTGCCAGCAGCCTAAGACAGGGCCAAGAGACCCAGTACTTC; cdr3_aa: CASSLRQGQETQYF
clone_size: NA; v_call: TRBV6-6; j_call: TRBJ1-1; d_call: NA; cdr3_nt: TGTGCCAGCAGTTACGGCCCCGGGGGCAAGAACACTGAAGCTTTCTTT; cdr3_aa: CASSYGPGGKNTEAFF
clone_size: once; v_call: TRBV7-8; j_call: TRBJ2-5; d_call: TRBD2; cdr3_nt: TGTGCCAGCAGCAGAGATGCGGCCGGGGGAGGGGAGCAGTACTTC; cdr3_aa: CASSRDAAGGGEQYF
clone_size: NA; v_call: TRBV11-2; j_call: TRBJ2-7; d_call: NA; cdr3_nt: TGTGCCAGCAGCTCGATCAGGGGCCGGACCTACGAGCAGTACTTC; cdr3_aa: CASSSIRGRTYEQYF
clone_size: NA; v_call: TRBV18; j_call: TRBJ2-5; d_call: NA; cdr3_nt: TGTGCCAGCTCACCGGGCCACGTCCAAGAGACCCAGTACTTC; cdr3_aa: CASSPGHVQETQYF
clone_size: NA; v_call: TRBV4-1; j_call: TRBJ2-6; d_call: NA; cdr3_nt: TGCGCCAGCAGCCAAGTATCGGGGAGTGGATCAGCTGGGGCCAACGTCCTGACTTTC; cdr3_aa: CASSQVSGSGSAGANVLTF
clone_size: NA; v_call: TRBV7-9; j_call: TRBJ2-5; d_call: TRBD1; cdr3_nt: TGTGCCAGCAGCTCGGACAGGCGCCAAGAGACCCAGTACTTC; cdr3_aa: CASSSDRRQETQYF
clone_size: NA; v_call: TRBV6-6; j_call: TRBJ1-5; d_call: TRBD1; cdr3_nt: TGTGCCAGCAGTTACCAGACAGGGGGCGGTCAGCCCCAGCATTTT; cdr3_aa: CASSYQTGGGQPQHF
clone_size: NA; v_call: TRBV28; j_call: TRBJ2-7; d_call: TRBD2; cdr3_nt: TGTGCCAGCAGTTTGGGGACTAGCGGAAGGTGGGTCTACGAGCAGTACTTC; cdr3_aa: CASSLGTSGRWVYEQYF
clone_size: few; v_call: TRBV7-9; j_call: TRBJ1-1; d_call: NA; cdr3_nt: TGTGCCAGCAGCTCCCCCGGGATGAACACTGAAGCTTTCTTT; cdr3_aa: CASSSPGMNTEAFF
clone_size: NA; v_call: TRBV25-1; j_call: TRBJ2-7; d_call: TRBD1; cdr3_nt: TGTGCCAGCAGTGAATTGACAGGGGGCCGGGGCGAGCAGTACTTC; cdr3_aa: CASSELTGGRGEQYF
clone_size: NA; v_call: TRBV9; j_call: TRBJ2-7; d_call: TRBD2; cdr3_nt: TGTGCCAGCAGCCCCGGGAGGGGCTCCTACGAGCAGTACTTC; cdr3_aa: CASSPGRGSYEQYF
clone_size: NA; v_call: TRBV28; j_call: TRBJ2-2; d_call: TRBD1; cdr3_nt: TGTGCCAGCAGATTGACAGGGAGCACCGGGGAGCTGTTTTTT; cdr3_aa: CASRLTGSTGELFF
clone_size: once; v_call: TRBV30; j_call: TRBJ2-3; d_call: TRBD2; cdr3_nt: TGTGCCTGGGGACTAGGCGGGGCAGATACGCAGTATTTT; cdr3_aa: CAWGLGGADTQYF
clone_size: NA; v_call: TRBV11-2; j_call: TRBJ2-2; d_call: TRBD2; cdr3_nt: TGTGCCAGCAGCCATACTAGCGGGAACCCCGGGGAGCTGTTTTTT; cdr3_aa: CASSHTSGNPGELFF
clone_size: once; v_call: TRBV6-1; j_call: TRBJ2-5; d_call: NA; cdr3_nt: TGTGCCAGCAGTGGGTCCGGCAGCCACGAGACCCAGTACTTC; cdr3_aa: CASSGSGSHETQYF
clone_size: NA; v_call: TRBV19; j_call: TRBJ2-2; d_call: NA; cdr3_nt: TGTGCCAGTAGTATAGCTTCTCCAGGGACCGGGGAGCTGTTTTTT; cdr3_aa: CASSIASPGTGELFF
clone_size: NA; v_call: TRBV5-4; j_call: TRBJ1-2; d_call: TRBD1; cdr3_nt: TGTGCCAGCAGCCCGGGGGACAGAACAAACTATGGCTACACCTTC; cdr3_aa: CASSPGDRTNYGYTF
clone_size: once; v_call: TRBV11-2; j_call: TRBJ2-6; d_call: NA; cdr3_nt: TGTGCCAGCAGCTTAACCGGATCCTCTGGGGCCAACGTCCTGACTTTC; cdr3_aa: CASSLTGSSGANVLTF
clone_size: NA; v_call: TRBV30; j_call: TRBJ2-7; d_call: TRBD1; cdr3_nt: TGTGCCTGGGCCCCATCCGCGGGACAGGGGGCCTCCTACGAGCAGTACTTC; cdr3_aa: CAWAPSAGQGASYEQYF
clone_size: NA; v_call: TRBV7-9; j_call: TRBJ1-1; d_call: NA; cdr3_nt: TGTGCCAGCAGCCCCCGGGGTGCCCCGAACACTGAAGCTTTCTTT; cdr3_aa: CASSPRGAPNTEAFF
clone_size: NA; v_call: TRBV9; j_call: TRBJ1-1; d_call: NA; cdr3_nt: TGTGCCAGCAGTGGCGACTTACTGGGACCGAACACTGAAGCTTTCTTT; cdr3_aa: CASSGDLLGPNTEAFF
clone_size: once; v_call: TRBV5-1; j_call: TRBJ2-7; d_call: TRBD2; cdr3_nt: TGCGCCAGCAGCCTGGGGGGGACGGACTCCTACGAGCAGTACTTC; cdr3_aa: CASSLGGTDSYEQYF
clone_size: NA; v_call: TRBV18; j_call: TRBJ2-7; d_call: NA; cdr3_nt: TGTGCCAGCTCACCGAGGGGGGGCGGTTCCTCCTACGAGCAGTACTTC; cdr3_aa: CASSPRGGGSSYEQYF
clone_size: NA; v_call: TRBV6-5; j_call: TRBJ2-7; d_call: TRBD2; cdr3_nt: TGTGCCAGCAGATCGACTAGCGGGAGGGATGAGCAGTACTTC; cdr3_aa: CASRSTSGRDEQYF
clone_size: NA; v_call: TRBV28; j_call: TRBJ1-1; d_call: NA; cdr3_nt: TGTGCCAGCGTCGGGATAAACACTGAAGCTTTCTTT; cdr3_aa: CASVGINTEAFF
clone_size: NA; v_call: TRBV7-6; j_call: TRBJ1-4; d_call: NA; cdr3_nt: TGTGCCAGCAGCCCCTATCCCGCAACTAATGAAAAACTGTTTTTT; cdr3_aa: CASSPYPATNEKLFF
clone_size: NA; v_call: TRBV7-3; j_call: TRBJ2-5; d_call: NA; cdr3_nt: TGTGCCAGCAGCCTACAAGTGGCGGAGACCCAGTACTTC; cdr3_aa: CASSLQVAETQYF
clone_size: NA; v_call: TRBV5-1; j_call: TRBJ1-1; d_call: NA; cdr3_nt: TGCGCCAGCAGCTTGTCCCCCCAGTATGGCGAAGCTTTCTTT; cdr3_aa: CASSLSPQYGEAFF
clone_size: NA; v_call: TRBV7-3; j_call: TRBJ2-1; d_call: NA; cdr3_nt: TGTGCCAGCAGTGGGGAAAGCAATGAGTGGCAGTTCTTC; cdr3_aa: CASSGESNEWQFF
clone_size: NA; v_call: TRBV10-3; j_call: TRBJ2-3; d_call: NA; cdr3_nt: TGTGCCATCAGTGCCTGGACAGACTCTCGCACAGATACGCAGTATTTT; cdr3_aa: CAISAWTDSRTDTQYF
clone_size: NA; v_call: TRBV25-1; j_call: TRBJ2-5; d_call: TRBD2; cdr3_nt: TGTGCCAGCAGTGAACCCACGCTAGCGGGAGCAGAGACCCAGTACTTC; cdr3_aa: CASSEPTLAGAETQYF
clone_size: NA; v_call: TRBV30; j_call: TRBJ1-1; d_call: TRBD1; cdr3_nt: TGTGCCAGCCTCCGACAGGGAGGGACTGAAGCTTTCTTT; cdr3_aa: CASLRQGGTEAFF
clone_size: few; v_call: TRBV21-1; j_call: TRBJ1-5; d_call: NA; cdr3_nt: TGTGCCAGCAGCCCCTCGGGCAGGGGGCGAAGGGGGGATTTT; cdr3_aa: CASSPSGRGRRGDF
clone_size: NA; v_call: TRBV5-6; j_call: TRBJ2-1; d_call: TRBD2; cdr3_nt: TGTGCCAGCAGCTGGCTGGGAGGGAATGAGCAGTTCTTC; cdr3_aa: CASSWLGGNEQFF